These T cell receptor beta chains were read from a single sample in a study of cytomegalovirus exposure and HLA in healthy donors. Clones were sequenced by immunoSEQ multiplex PCR, and TCRdb holds only the in-frame ones, with some missing. Among roughly 120,000 clones listed, approximately 81% were seen once. The sequenced sample was PBMCs. These receptors were taken from a woman between 18 and 30 years old in good health and CMV-seropositive. Each CDR3 is given without its conserved first and last residue.

v_gene: TRBV19
len: 11
j_gene: TRBJ1-1
CDR3aa: ASSTGQDGEAF

v_gene: TRBV5-4
len: 12
j_gene: TRBJ1-4
CDR3aa: ASSYTGKSGKLF

v_gene: TRBV6-5
len: 9
j_gene: TRBJ2-1
CDR3aa: ASGLNNEQF

v_gene: TRBV6-5
len: 13
j_gene: TRBJ1-2
CDR3aa: ASSPGQGEVGGYT

v_gene: TRBV28
len: 13
j_gene: TRBJ2-3
CDR3aa: ASLSWVAGERTQY

v_gene: TRBV18
len: 14
j_gene: TRBJ2-6
CDR3aa: ASSPTGVPGANVLT

v_gene: TRBV28
len: 12
j_gene: TRBJ2-2
CDR3aa: ASMTTPNTGELF

v_gene: TRBV10-3
len: 12
j_gene: TRBJ2-7
CDR3aa: AASATGDNYEQY

v_gene: TRBV5-1
len: 12
j_gene: TRBJ1-2
CDR3aa: ASSSDSSNYGYT

v_gene: TRBV27
len: 13
j_gene: TRBJ1-5
CDR3aa: ASSSKTGQGQPQH

v_gene: TRBV4-1
len: 13
j_gene: TRBJ1-1
CDR3aa: ASSQDRALNTEAF

v_gene: TRBV4-1
len: 11
j_gene: TRBJ1-2
CDR3aa: ASSLGLGGGYT

v_gene: TRBV10-3
len: 13
j_gene: TRBJ2-7
CDR3aa: AISEVASGRGEQY

v_gene: TRBV27
len: 12
j_gene: TRBJ1-5
CDR3aa: ASSSRNSNQPQH

v_gene: TRBV7-9
len: 13
j_gene: TRBJ1-2
CDR3aa: ASSLKGGQGYGYT

v_gene: TRBV7-3
len: 14
j_gene: TRBJ2-2
CDR3aa: ASSLRAGVGTGELF

v_gene: TRBV2
len: 12
j_gene: TRBJ2-1
CDR3aa: ASGPSGSYNEQF

v_gene: TRBV5-1
len: 14
j_gene: TRBJ2-4
CDR3aa: ASSPLTALAKNTQY

v_gene: TRBV2
len: 12
j_gene: TRBJ2-1
CDR3aa: ASSPGGNDNEQF

v_gene: TRBV7-9
len: 12
j_gene: TRBJ2-7
CDR3aa: ASSLAGTVYEQY

v_gene: TRBV28
len: 12
j_gene: TRBJ2-3
CDR3aa: ASSFLPGADTQY

v_gene: TRBV5-1
len: 14
j_gene: TRBJ2-1
CDR3aa: ASRTSGRYSYNEQF

v_gene: TRBV7-3
len: 13
j_gene: TRBJ2-7
CDR3aa: ASSLSPDTSYEQY

v_gene: TRBV5-4
len: 12
j_gene: TRBJ2-1
CDR3aa: ASSLSSRYNEQF

v_gene: TRBV7-9
len: 11
j_gene: TRBJ1-2
CDR3aa: ASSLWDRFGYT

v_gene: TRBV12-5
len: 10
j_gene: TRBJ2-3
CDR3aa: ASARGQDTQY

v_gene: TRBV7-3
len: 12
j_gene: TRBJ2-3
CDR3aa: ASSSLTGTDTQY

v_gene: TRBV21-1
len: 13
j_gene: TRBJ1-2
CDR3aa: ASSKNGGANYGYT

v_gene: TRBV11-1
len: 12
j_gene: TRBJ2-7
CDR3aa: ASSFGLGSYEQY

v_gene: TRBV2
len: 12
j_gene: TRBJ1-1
CDR3aa: ASSATRGSYEAF

v_gene: TRBV11-2
len: 12
j_gene: TRBJ1-1
CDR3aa: ASGTVRGNTEAF

v_gene: TRBV27
len: 10
j_gene: TRBJ1-5
CDR3aa: ASRTGNQPQH

v_gene: TRBV9
len: 13
j_gene: TRBJ1-1
CDR3aa: ASSPRQAIDTEAF

v_gene: TRBV5-4
len: 13
j_gene: TRBJ2-6
CDR3aa: ASSLRLTGANVLT

v_gene: TRBV5-1
len: 10
j_gene: TRBJ2-1
CDR3aa: ASSWAGGEQF

v_gene: TRBV28
len: 10
j_gene: TRBJ1-2
CDR3aa: ASSRTLHDYT

v_gene: TRBV15
len: 12
j_gene: TRBJ1-2
CDR3aa: ATSRPRTGGGYT

v_gene: TRBV25-1
len: 10
j_gene: TRBJ2-7
CDR3aa: APQRGSYEQY

v_gene: TRBV10-3
len: 12
j_gene: TRBJ2-3
CDR3aa: AISFLIGTDTQY

v_gene: TRBV19
len: 12
j_gene: TRBJ1-1
CDR3aa: ARPRGGPSTEAF

v_gene: TRBV11-3
len: 12
j_gene: TRBJ2-7
CDR3aa: ASSLETVSYEQY

v_gene: TRBV11-2
len: 12
j_gene: TRBJ1-2
CDR3aa: ASSLEAGLTSYT

v_gene: TRBV19
len: 11
j_gene: TRBJ1-1
CDR3aa: ASRLRQGTEAF

v_gene: TRBV27
len: 13
j_gene: TRBJ1-4
CDR3aa: ASRRQGAGNEKLF

v_gene: TRBV5-6
len: 16
j_gene: TRBJ1-2
CDR3aa: ASSLDWMSDRKDYGYT

v_gene: TRBV4-2
len: 14
j_gene: TRBJ2-3
CDR3aa: ASSQDWGRGTDTQY

v_gene: TRBV28
len: 12
j_gene: TRBJ2-1
CDR3aa: ASSGTSGRREQF

v_gene: TRBV19
len: 12
j_gene: TRBJ2-3
CDR3aa: ASSTTGGTDTQY

v_gene: TRBV27
len: 14
j_gene: TRBJ1-1
CDR3aa: ASSSIYRGRGTEAF

v_gene: TRBV5-1
len: 15
j_gene: TRBJ1-3
CDR3aa: ASSRFALQGYGNTIY

v_gene: TRBV4-2
len: 13
j_gene: TRBJ1-1
CDR3aa: ASSQDFSARTEAF

v_gene: TRBV19
len: 11
j_gene: TRBJ2-2
CDR3aa: ASLNFNTGELF

v_gene: TRBV9
len: 12
j_gene: TRBJ2-7
CDR3aa: ASSVGLADYEQY

v_gene: TRBV5-1
len: 12
j_gene: TRBJ1-2
CDR3aa: ASSMGGVKNGYT